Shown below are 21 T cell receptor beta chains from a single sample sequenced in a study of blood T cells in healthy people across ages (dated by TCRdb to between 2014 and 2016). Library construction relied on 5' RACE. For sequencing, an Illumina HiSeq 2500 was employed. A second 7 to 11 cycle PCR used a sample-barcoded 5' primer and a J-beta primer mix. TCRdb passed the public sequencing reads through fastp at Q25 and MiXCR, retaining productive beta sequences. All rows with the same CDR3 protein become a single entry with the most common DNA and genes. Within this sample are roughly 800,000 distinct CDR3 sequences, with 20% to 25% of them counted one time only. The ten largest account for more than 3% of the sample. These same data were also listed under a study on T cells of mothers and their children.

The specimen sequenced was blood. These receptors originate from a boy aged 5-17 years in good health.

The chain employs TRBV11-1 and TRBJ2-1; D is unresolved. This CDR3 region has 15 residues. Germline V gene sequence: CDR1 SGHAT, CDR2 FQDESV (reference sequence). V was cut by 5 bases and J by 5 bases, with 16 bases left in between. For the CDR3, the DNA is TGTGCCAGCAGCCTAAGGTGGGCGAAACACAATGAGCAGTTCTTC. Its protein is CASSLRWAKHNEQFF.

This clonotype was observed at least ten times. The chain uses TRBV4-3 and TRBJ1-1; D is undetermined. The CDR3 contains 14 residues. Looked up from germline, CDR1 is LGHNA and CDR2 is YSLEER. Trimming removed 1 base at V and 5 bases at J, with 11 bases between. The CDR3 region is CASSQGIGRTEAFF. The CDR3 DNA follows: TGCGCCAGCAGCCAAGGGATAGGGAGGACTGAAGCTTTCTTT.

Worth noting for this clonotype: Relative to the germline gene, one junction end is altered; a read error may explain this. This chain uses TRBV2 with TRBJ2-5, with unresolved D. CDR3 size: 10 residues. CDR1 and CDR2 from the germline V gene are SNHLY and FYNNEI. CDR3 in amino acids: CDSRTETQYF. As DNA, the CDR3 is TGTGACAGCCGAACGGAGACCCAGTACTTC. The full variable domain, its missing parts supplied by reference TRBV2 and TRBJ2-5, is EPEVTQTPSHQVTQMGQEVILRCVPISNHLYFYWYRQILGQKVEFLVSFYNNEISEKSEIFDDQFSVERPDGSNFTLKIRSTKLEDSAMYFCDSRTETQYFGPGTRLLVL.

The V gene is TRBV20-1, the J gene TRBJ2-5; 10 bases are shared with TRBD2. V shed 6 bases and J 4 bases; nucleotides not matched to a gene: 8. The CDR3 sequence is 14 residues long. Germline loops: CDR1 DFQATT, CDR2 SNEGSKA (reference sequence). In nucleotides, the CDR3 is TGCAGTGCCAGGTCGAGCGGGAGGGGAGAGACCCAGTACTTC. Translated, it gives CSARSSGRGETQYF.

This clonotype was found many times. The CDR3 protein is CASNFGPTGYEQYF. In DNA form, the CDR3 reads TGTGCCAGCAACTTCGGACCTACGGGATACGAGCAGTACTTC. V is TRBV7-9 and J is TRBJ2-5, with D maybe TRBD2 (5 bases). The J call may be wrong; the DNA end is better matched by TRBJ2-7. This CDR3 is 14 amino acids long. The germline CDR1 and CDR2 sequences are SEHNR and FQNEAQ (reference sequence).

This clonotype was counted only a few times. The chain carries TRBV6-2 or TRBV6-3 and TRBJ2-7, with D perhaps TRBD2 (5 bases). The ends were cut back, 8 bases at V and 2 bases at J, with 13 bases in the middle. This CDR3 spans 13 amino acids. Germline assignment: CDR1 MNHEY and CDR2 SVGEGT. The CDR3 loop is CASRRGITYEQYF. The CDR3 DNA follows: TGTGCCAGCCGCCGGGGTATAACCTACGAGCAGTACTTC.

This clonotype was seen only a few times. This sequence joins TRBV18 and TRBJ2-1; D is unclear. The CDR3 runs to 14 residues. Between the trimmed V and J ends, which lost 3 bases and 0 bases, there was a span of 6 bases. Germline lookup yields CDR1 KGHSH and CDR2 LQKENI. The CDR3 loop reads CASSPIYSYNEQFF. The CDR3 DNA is TGTGCCAGCTCACCGATCTACTCCTACAATGAGCAGTTCTTC.

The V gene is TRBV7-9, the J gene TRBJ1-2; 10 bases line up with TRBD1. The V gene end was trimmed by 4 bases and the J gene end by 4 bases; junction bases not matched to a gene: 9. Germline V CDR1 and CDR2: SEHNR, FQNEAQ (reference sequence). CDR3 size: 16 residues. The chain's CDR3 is CASSSPSGTGVYGYTF. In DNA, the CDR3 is TGTGCCAGCAGCTCCCCGTCCGGGACAGGGGTCTATGGCTACACCTTC.

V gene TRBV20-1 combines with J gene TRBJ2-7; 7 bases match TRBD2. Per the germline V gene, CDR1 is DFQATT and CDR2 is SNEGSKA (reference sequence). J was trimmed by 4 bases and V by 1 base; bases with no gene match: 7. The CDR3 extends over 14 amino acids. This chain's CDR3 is CSARAAGVRYEQYF. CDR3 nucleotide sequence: TGCAGTGCTAGAGCCGCGGGGGTACGGTACGAGCAGTACTTC.

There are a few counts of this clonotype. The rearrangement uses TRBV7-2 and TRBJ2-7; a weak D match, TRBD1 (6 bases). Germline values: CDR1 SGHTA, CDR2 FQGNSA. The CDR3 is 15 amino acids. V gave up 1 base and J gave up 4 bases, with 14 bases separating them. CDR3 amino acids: CASSLDYRARYEQYF. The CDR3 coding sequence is TGTGCCAGCAGCTTAGATTACAGGGCACGGTACGAGCAGTACTTC.

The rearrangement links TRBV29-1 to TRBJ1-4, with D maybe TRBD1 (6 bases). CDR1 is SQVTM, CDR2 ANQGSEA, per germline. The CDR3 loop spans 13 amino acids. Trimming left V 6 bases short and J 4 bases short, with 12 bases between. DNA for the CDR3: TGCAGCGTCTTGGACAGATATAATGAAAAACTGTTTTTT. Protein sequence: CSVLDRYNEKLFF.

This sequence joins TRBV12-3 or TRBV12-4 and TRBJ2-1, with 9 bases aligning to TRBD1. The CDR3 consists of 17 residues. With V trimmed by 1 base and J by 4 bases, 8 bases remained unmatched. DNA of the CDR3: TGTGCCAGCAGTTTAGGGGACAGGGCGGATATTTACAATGAGCAGTTCTTC. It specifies CASSLGDRADIYNEQFF.

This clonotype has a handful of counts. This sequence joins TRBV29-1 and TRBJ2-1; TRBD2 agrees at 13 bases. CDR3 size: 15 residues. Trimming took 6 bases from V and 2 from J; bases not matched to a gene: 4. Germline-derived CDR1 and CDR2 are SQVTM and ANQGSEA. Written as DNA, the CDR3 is TGCAGCGTCCGGGGACTAGCGGGACCCTACAATGAGCAGTTCTTC. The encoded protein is CSVRGLAGPYNEQFF.

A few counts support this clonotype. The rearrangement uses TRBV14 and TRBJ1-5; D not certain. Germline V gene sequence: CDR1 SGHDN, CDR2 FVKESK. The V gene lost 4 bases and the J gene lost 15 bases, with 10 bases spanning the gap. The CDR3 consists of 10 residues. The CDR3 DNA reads TGTGCCAGCAGCCCTACTTCACGGCATTTT. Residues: CASSPTSRHF. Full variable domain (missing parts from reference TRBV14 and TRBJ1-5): EAGVTQFPSHSVIEKGQTVTLRCDPISGHDNLYWYRRVMGKEIKFLLHFVKESKQDESGMPNNRFLAERTGGTYSTLKVQPAELEDSGVYFCASSPTSRHFGDGTRLSIL.

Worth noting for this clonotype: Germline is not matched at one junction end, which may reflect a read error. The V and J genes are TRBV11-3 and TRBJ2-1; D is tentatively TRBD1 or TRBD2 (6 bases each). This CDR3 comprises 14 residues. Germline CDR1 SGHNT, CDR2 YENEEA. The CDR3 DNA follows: TGTGCCAGCAGCTTGGGGGGCTCCTACAATGAGCATTTCTTC. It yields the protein CASSLGGSYNEHFF.

The chain's CDR3 is CASSYSGPSGNTIYF. In DNA form, the CDR3 reads TGTGCCAGCAGTTACTCGGGGCCCTCTGGAAACACCATATATTTT. The chain recombines TRBV6-5 with TRBJ1-3; the D gene is possibly TRBD1 (5 bases). The germline CDR1 and CDR2 sequences are MNHEY and SVGAGI. V dropped 0 bases and J dropped 0 bases, with 6 bases sitting between them. The CDR3 sequence is 15 residues long.

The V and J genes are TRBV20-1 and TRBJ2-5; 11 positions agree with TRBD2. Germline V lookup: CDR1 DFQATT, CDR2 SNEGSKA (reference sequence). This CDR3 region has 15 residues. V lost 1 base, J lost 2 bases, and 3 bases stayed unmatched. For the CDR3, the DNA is TGCAGTGCTAGAGCTATAGCGGGAGGGCAAGAGACCCAGTACTTC. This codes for CSARAIAGGQETQYF.

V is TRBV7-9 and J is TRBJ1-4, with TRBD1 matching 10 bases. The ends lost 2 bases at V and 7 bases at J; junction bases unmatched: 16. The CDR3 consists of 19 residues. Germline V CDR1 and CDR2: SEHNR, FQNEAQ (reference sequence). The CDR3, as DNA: TGTGCCAGCAGCTTATATGTCGACAGGGGGCGGCGGCTTGGTGAAAAACTGTTTTTT. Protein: CASSLYVDRGRRLGEKLFF.

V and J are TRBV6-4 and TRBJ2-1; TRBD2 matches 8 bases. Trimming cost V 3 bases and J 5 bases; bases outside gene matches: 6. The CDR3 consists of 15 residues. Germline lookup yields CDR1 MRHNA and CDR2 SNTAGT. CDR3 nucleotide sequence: TGTGCCAGCAGTGAAGGGACTAGGGGAGACAATGAGCAGTTCTTC. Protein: CASSEGTRGDNEQFF.

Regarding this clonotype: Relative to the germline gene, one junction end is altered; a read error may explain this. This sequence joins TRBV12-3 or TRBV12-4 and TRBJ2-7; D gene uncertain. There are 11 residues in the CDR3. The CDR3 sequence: CASRASFEQYF. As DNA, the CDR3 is TGTGCCAGCAGGGCCTCCTTCGAGCAGTACTTC.

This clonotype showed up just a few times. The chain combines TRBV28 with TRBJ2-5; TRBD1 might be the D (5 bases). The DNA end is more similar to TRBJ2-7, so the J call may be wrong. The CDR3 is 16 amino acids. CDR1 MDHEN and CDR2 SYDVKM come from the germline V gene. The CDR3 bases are TGTGCCAGCAGTCCCTACTTGACAGAAAGCTCCTACGAGCAGTACTTC. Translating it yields CASSPYLTESSYEQYF.